The rows below give T cell receptor beta chains drawn from one sample of a study of PD-L1 blockade in urothelial cancer. The protocol was immunoSEQ multiplex PCR, while the TCRdb copy is restricted to in-frame clones and leaves out a portion. The sample records about 81,000 clones, 70% to 90% being singletons. The sample consisted of PBMCs, taken around atezolizumab (anti-PD-L1) treatment. These receptors came from a woman older than 75 with urothelial cancer. Each CDR3 is given with its conserved first and last residue. Fields, in order: J gene, V gene, D gene, clone size, CDR3 protein, CDR3 DNA. The D gene is left open where the match is weak. Clone size is shown for a subset of rows, as once, few, many or a class of expanded clone.

j_call: TRBJ2-3
v_call: TRBV27
d_call: .
clone_size: once
cdr3_aa: CASSYTSTDTQYF
cdr3_nt: TGTGCCAGCAGTTACACCAGCACAGATACGCAGTATTTT

j_call: TRBJ2-7
v_call: TRBV11-1
d_call: .
clone_size: .
cdr3_aa: CASSRGQHSYEQYF
cdr3_nt: TGTGCCAGCAGCAGAGGACAGCACAGCTACGAGCAGTACTTC

j_call: TRBJ2-5
v_call: TRBV27
d_call: .
clone_size: .
cdr3_aa: CASSLLQGQETQYF
cdr3_nt: TGTGCCAGCAGTTTATTGCAGGGGCAAGAGACCCAGTACTTC

j_call: TRBJ1-2
v_call: TRBV28
d_call: .
clone_size: .
cdr3_aa: CASSLDQGRGYTF
cdr3_nt: TGTGCCAGCAGTTTAGACCAGGGTAGGGGCTACACCTTC

j_call: TRBJ1-2
v_call: TRBV19
d_call: TRBD1
clone_size: .
cdr3_aa: CASTPGQTNYGYTF
cdr3_nt: TGTGCCAGTACTCCGGGACAGACGAACTATGGCTACACCTTC

j_call: TRBJ2-1
v_call: TRBV5-1
d_call: TRBD1
clone_size: .
cdr3_aa: CASSQQGYNEQFF
cdr3_nt: TGCGCCAGCAGTCAACAGGGGTACAATGAGCAGTTCTTC

j_call: TRBJ2-6
v_call: TRBV16
d_call: .
clone_size: .
cdr3_aa: CASSRYGAPRTAGANVLTF
cdr3_nt: TGTGCCAGCAGCCGCTATGGGGCCCCCAGGACGGCGGGGGCCAACGTCCTGACTTTC

j_call: TRBJ1-2
v_call: TRBV4-2
d_call: TRBD1
clone_size: .
cdr3_aa: CASSQAETGGVYGYTF
cdr3_nt: TGTGCCAGCAGCCAAGCCGAGACAGGGGGCGTTTATGGCTACACCTTC

j_call: TRBJ2-2
v_call: TRBV5-4
d_call: .
clone_size: .
cdr3_aa: CASSPGGGRNTGELFF
cdr3_nt: TGTGCCAGCAGCCCGGGTGGCGGGCGGAACACCGGGGAGCTGTTTTTT

j_call: TRBJ1-3
v_call: TRBV2
d_call: .
clone_size: .
cdr3_aa: CASSEVRGGSGNTIYF
cdr3_nt: TGTGCCAGCAGTGAAGTTAGGGGGGGCTCTGGAAACACCATATATTTT

j_call: TRBJ1-1
v_call: TRBV2
d_call: .
clone_size: .
cdr3_aa: CASRGTLGTEAFF
cdr3_nt: TGTGCCAGCCGGGGGACCCTAGGCACTGAAGCTTTCTTT

j_call: TRBJ2-5
v_call: TRBV6-1
d_call: TRBD2
clone_size: once
cdr3_aa: CASSGLAGGRETQYF
cdr3_nt: TGTGCCAGCAGCGGACTAGCGGGAGGTAGGGAGACCCAGTACTTC

j_call: TRBJ1-2
v_call: TRBV19
d_call: .
clone_size: .
cdr3_aa: CASSRAQPYGYTF
cdr3_nt: TGTGCCAGTAGTAGGGCACAGCCCTATGGCTACACCTTC

j_call: TRBJ1-1
v_call: TRBV5-1
d_call: .
clone_size: .
cdr3_aa: CASSSGRGHTEAFF
cdr3_nt: TGCGCCAGCAGCTCGGGCAGGGGTCATACTGAAGCTTTCTTT

j_call: TRBJ2-2
v_call: TRBV27
d_call: .
clone_size: .
cdr3_aa: CASSLWGRDTGELFF
cdr3_nt: TGTGCCAGCAGTTTATGGGGGCGCGACACCGGGGAGCTGTTTTTT

j_call: TRBJ2-7
v_call: TRBV27
d_call: .
clone_size: .
cdr3_aa: CASSSPGLRSSYEQYF
cdr3_nt: TGTGCCAGCAGTTCCCCTGGTCTTAGAAGCTCCTACGAGCAGTACTTC

j_call: TRBJ2-7
v_call: TRBV29-1
d_call: TRBD2
clone_size: .
cdr3_aa: CSVEGGGLAGRGEQYF
cdr3_nt: TGCAGCGTTGAAGGGGGGGGGCTAGCGGGAAGAGGCGAGCAGTACTTC

j_call: TRBJ2-4
v_call: TRBV28
d_call: .
clone_size: .
cdr3_aa: CATARVNIQYF
cdr3_nt: TGTGCCACGGCACGGGTAAACATTCAGTACTTC

j_call: TRBJ2-7
v_call: TRBV30
d_call: .
clone_size: .
cdr3_aa: CAWSNRFPYEQYF
cdr3_nt: TGTGCCTGGAGTAACAGGTTCCCCTACGAGCAGTACTTC

j_call: TRBJ2-3
v_call: TRBV6-4
d_call: TRBD2
clone_size: .
cdr3_aa: CASSEGGPTDTQYF
cdr3_nt: TGTGCCAGCAGTGAGGGAGGGCCCACAGATACGCAGTATTTT

j_call: TRBJ2-7
v_call: TRBV7-3
d_call: .
clone_size: .
cdr3_aa: CASSEASGAPYEQYF
cdr3_nt: TGTGCCAGCAGCGAAGCGTCTGGGGCCCCCTACGAGCAGTACTTC

j_call: TRBJ2-7
v_call: TRBV11-2
d_call: TRBD1
clone_size: .
cdr3_aa: CASSRPGTGSGGNEQYF
cdr3_nt: TGTGCCAGCAGCCGTCCCGGGACAGGGTCCGGCGGGAACGAGCAGTACTTC

j_call: TRBJ2-7
v_call: TRBV19
d_call: .
clone_size: .
cdr3_aa: CASSIGAAGASEQYF
cdr3_nt: TGTGCCAGTAGTATAGGTGCCGCAGGGGCAAGCGAGCAGTACTTC

j_call: TRBJ1-2
v_call: TRBV6-1
d_call: .
clone_size: once
cdr3_aa: CASSVTENYGYTF
cdr3_nt: TGTGCCAGCAGTGTGACAGAAAACTATGGCTACACCTTC

j_call: TRBJ2-2
v_call: TRBV27
d_call: .
clone_size: .
cdr3_aa: CASTLLVPVNTGELFF
cdr3_nt: TGTGCCAGCACTCTCCTAGTCCCGGTGAACACCGGGGAGCTGTTTTTT

j_call: TRBJ1-5
v_call: TRBV14
d_call: .
clone_size: few
cdr3_aa: CASSNGGESNQPQHF
cdr3_nt: TGTGCCAGCAGTAACGGGGGAGAGAGCAATCAGCCCCAGCATTTT

j_call: TRBJ2-1
v_call: TRBV7-6
d_call: TRBD2
clone_size: .
cdr3_aa: CASSFPPAGGSYNEQFF
cdr3_nt: TGTGCCAGCAGCTTCCCCCCGGCGGGAGGGTCGTACAATGAGCAGTTCTTC